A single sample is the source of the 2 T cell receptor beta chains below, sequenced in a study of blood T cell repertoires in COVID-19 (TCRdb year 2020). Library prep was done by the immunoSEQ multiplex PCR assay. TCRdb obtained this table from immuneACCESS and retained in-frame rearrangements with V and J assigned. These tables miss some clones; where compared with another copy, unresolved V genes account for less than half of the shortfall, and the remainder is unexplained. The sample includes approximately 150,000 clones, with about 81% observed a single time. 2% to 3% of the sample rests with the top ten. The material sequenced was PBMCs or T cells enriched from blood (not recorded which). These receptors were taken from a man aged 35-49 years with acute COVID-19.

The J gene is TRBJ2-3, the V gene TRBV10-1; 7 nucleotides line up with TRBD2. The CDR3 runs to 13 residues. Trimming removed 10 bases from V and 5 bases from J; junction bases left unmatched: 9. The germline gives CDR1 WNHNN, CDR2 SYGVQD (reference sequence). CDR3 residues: CATSSGAKDTQYF. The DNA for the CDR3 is TGCGCCACCTCGAGCGGGGCTAAAGATACGCAGTATTTT.

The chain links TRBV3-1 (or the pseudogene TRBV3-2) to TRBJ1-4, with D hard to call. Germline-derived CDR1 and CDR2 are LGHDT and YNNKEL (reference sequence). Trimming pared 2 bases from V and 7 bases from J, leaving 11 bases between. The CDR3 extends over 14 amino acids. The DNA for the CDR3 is TGTGCCAGCAGCCAATCGGTATTGAGTGAAAAACTGTTTTTT. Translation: CASSQSVLSEKLFF.